The entry that follows covers one T cell receptor (beta chain) sequence. The antigen is not known. The germline CDR1 and CDR2 sequences are SEHNR and FQNEAQ (reference sequence). There are 18 residues in the CDR3. The V end lost 1 base, the J end lost 2 bases, and 20 bases lay between the germline ends. This entry is derived from a study of cytomegalovirus exposure and HLA in healthy donors. Overall study context: Researchers found that under 90% of 398 genotyped donors fell within the Caucasian-associated ancestry cluster.

The PCR ran on 60 Vbeta and 13 Jbeta primers. Only in-frame clones appear in the TCRdb table, and some are missing; sequencing was by immunoSEQ multiplex PCR. This sample's table has approximately 47,000 clones. Study findings and constraints: A later analysis reported that several of the most significant clusters appeared to be linked to common viral pathogens, among them Epstein-Barr virus. In a later analysis, HLA-C alleles had the fewest associated TCRs, DRB1 alleles the most.

This clonotype originated in a male donor in good health and CMV-seronegative. The sequencing input was PBMCs. J is TRBJ2-5 and V is TRBV7-9, with D perhaps matching TRBD2 (7 bases). CDR3 coding DNA: TGTGCCAGCAGCTTAGGCGGGTTTGGGGGGGGGCGTCAAGAGACCCAGTACTTC. This translates into CASSLGGFGGGRQETQYF.